This T cell receptor beta chain was recovered during a study of blood T cell repertoires in COVID-19. In this sample, this clone turned up a few times. Clones were read by immunoSEQ multiplex PCR, and TCRdb kept only the in-frame ones, dropping some. The table lists 65,000 to 75,000 clones, roughly 84% of them singletons. The CDR3 consists of 13 residues. With V trimmed by 2 bases and J by 9 bases, 4 bases remained unmatched. Germline V CDR1 and CDR2: SGHTA, FQGNSA. The chain links TRBV7-2 to TRBJ2-5, with TRBD2 identical over 9 bases. This sequence was found in a woman over 75 with active or convalescent COVID-19. Sample: peripheral blood. As DNA, the CDR3 is TGTGCCAGCAGCTTACCTAGCGGGGTTCCCCAGTACTTC. Its protein product is CASSLPSGVPQYF.